This T cell receptor beta chain is drawn from a study of T cell repertoires in cytomegalovirus infection. TCRdb processed the reads anew with MiXCR; each CDR3 protein has one entry. Among fewer than 900,000 distinct CDR3 sequences listed, about 28% were seen once. In this sample, this clonotype turned up many times. Its antigen is not identified. Germline CDR1 SGHAT, CDR2 FQDESV (reference sequence). V trimming: 5 bases; J trimming: 4 bases; junction bases outside the gene matches: 11. The CDR3 sequence is 16 residues long. This sample comprised cultured CD8+ T cells from PBMCs, obtained from culture after CMV antigen stimulation. V is TRBV11-1 and J is TRBJ2-3, with 8 bases that match TRBD2. The clonotype comes from a human donor in good health (CMV status not recorded). Some clones in this sample may be carry-over from other donors' samples. CDR3 region: CASSAAVPGLADTQYF. The CDR3 DNA follows: TGTGCCAGCAGCGCCGCTGTCCCGGGACTAGCAGATACGCAGTATTTT.